A selection of T cell receptor beta chains follows, all from one sample in a study of T cell changes during pregnancy in multiple sclerosis. Here immunoSEQ multiplex PCR was the method, and the copy in TCRdb shows in-frame clones only, minus some. The table has tens of thousands of clones, about 90% seen once. Sequencing used peripheral blood, obtained in the first trimester of pregnancy. Source of these receptors: a female donor with multiple sclerosis, enrolled in a pregnancy study. The conserved cysteine and the conserved F or W are not part of the CDR3 here.

cdr3_aa j_call v_call
ASSRIPFGGYT TRBJ1-2 TRBV14
ASSLVGGKETQY TRBJ2-5 TRBV5-1
ASSPGTRAGELF TRBJ2-2 TRBV4-3
ASSRGGGTATEAF TRBJ1-1 TRBV9
ASSLFYRGDTQY TRBJ2-3 TRBV28
ASSYVIADTQY TRBJ2-3 TRBV6-5
ASSPGQLYYGYT TRBJ1-2 TRBV7-3
ASSAQRTYEQY TRBJ2-7 TRBV28
ASSPGVASYNEQF TRBJ2-1 TRBV5-1
ASIPIPSGTLSDTQY TRBJ2-3 TRBV7-7
ASSGKQLSGGYT TRBJ1-2 TRBV11-3
ASSPTDSYEQY TRBJ2-7 TRBV7-6